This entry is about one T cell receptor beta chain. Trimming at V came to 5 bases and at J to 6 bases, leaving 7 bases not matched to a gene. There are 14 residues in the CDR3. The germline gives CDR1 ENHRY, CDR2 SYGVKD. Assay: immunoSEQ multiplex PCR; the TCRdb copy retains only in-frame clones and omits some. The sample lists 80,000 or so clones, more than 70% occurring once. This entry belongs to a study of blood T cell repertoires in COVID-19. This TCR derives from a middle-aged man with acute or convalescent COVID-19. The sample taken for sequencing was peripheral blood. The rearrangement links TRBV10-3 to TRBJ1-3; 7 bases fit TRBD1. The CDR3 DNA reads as TGTGCCATCAGTTCCACGGACAGGAAAAACACCATATATTTT. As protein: CAISSTDRKNTIYF.